This T cell receptor (beta chain) was sequenced during a study of T cells after yellow fever vaccination. As for the study in general: Markers CD3, CD45RA, CCR7 and CD95 served to sort the EM, EMRA, CM and Tscm memory subsets. It was SMART-Seq v4 Ultra Low Input that prepared the fractions with low cell numbers.

Conversion of TCR transcripts into cDNA relied on 5'RACE template switching, which added a universal primer site and UMIs. Each CDR3 protein gets one entry after TCRdb re-called the 5' RACE reads with MiXCR. The data show about 14,000 distinct CDR3 sequences, 6% to 9.5% seen once. This clonotype came up many times. V was shortened by 4 bases and J by 0 bases, with 13 bases between the two germline ends. The CDR3 covers 16 residues. Germline-derived CDR1 and CDR2 are MNHNS and SASEGT. General study findings and limits: Reappearing after the booster were most of the clones from primary vaccination (96% CD4, approximately 89% CD8).

The receptor was isolated from a man aged 18 to 30 who received the YFV17D yellow fever vaccine. The material sequenced was PBMCs, either bulk or a sorted T-cell subset (CD4+, CD8+, memory, or dextramer-sorted; not recorded which), taken on the day of the yellow fever booster vaccination. This chain uses TRBV6-1 with TRBJ1-3; no clear D. CDR3 in DNA: TGTGCCAGCAGTGTATCCCGGACGGCCTCTGGAAACACCATATATTTT. Translation gives CASSVSRTASGNTIYF.